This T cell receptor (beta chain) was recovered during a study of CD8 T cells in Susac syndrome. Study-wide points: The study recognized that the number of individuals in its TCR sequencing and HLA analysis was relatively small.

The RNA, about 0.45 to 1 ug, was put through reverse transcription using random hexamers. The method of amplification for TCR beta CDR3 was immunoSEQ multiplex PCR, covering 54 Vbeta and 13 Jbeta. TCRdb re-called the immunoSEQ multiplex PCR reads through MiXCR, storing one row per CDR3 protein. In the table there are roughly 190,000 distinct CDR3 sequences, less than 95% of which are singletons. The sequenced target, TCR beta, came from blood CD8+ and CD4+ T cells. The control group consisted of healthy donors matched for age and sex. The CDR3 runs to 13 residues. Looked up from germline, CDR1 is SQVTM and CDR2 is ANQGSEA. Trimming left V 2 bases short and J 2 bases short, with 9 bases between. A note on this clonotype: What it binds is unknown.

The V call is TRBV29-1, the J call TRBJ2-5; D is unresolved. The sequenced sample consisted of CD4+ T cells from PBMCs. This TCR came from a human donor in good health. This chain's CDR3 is CSVEWSRQETQYF. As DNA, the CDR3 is TGCAGCGTTGAATGGAGCAGGCAAGAGACCCAGTACTTC.